Following are 15 T cell receptor beta chains from one sample sequenced in a study of blood T cells in healthy people across ages (dated by TCRdb to about 2015). Libraries came from 5' RACE. Sequencing was carried out with an Illumina HiSeq 2500. A second PCR of about 7 to 12 cycles was run with a J-beta primer mix and a sample-barcoded 5' primer. TCRdb applied fastp at Q25 and MiXCR to the public reads, then kept only in-frame beta chains. Identical CDR3 proteins give one entry, which carries the most common genes and DNA. This sample holds about 640,000 distinct CDR3 sequences; approximately 30% were observed only once. Clones ranked in the top ten supply approximately 14% of the sample. The sample taken for sequencing was blood. Receptor source: a woman aged 80 or older in good health.

The rearrangement uses TRBV18 and TRBJ1-2; 9 nucleotides match TRBD1. The CDR3 has 18 residues. Trimming cost V 6 bases and J 0 bases; bases outside gene matches: 14. CDR1 and CDR2 (germline): KGHSH, LQKENI. In nucleotides, the CDR3 is TGTGCCAGCTCGGACAGGGGACAGCGGGGCCCCTCTAACTATGGCTACACCTTC. Translating gives CASSDRGQRGPSNYGYTF.

V and J are TRBV16 and TRBJ1-5; perhaps TRBD1 as D (6 bases). V was trimmed by 4 bases and J by 2 bases, leaving 12 bases between them. The CDR3 runs to 15 residues. CDR1 and CDR2 (germline): KGHSY, FQNENV. In DNA, the CDR3 is TGTGCCAGCAGCCGCCAACAGGGAGGCAATCAGCCCCAGCATTTT. It specifies CASSRQQGGNQPQHF. The whole variable domain, remainder taken from reference TRBV16 and TRBJ1-5, is GEEVAQTPKHLVRGEGQKAKLYCAPIKGHSYVFWYQQVLKNEFKFLISFQNENVFDETGMPKERFSAKCLPNSPCSLEIQATKLEDSAVYFCASSRQQGGNQPQHFGDGTRLSIL.

This clonotype was counted at least ten times. The chain carries TRBV7-2 and TRBJ2-7; a possible D gene is TRBD1 (6 bases). Per the germline V gene, CDR1 is SGHTA and CDR2 is FQGNSA. The CDR3 totals 13 residues. Deletions cut 5 bases from V and 2 bases from J, with 10 bases between. The CDR3 spells CASSRGQTYEQYF. CDR3 DNA: TGTGCCAGCAGCCGCGGACAGACCTACGAGCAGTACTTC.

This clonotype was counted a few times. This may stem from a read error, because a much larger clone lies one nucleotide away. This chain joins TRBV7-2 and TRBJ2-1; possible D gene TRBD2, 5 bases. The end of the DNA fits TRBJ2-7 better, so the J call may be wrong. This CDR3 contains 15 residues. Germline loops: CDR1 SGHTA, CDR2 FQGNSA. The CDR3, as DNA: TGTGCCAGCAGCACGCGAATAGCGCGTTACAATGAGCAGTACTTC. Its protein product is CASSTRIARYNEQYF.

This sequence joins TRBV5-1 and TRBJ1-1, with D uncertain. This CDR3 has 17 residues. Germline loops: CDR1 SGHRS, CDR2 YFSETQ. Between the trimmed V and J ends, which lost 3 bases and 4 bases, there was a span of 22 bases. In nucleotides, the CDR3 is TGCGCCAGCAGCTGGGTGGGGATTACCGATTCTGGCACTGAAGCTTTCTTT. Translation: CASSWVGITDSGTEAFF.

This clonotype occurred a few times. Being one base from a much bigger clone, this may be a read error. This chain connects TRBV6-2 or TRBV6-3 to TRBJ2-5; D remains unclear. V was trimmed by 5 bases and J by 11 bases, leaving 15 bases between them. The CDR3 runs 12 residues. Germline loops: CDR1 MNHEY, CDR2 SVGEGT. Here the CDR3 DNA reads TGTGCCAGCAGTAACGTGGGCAATGAGCAGTACTTC. The encoded protein is CASSNVGNEQYF.

This clonotype was observed many times. The V gene is TRBV6-5, the J gene TRBJ1-6; D remains ambiguous. Germline CDR1 reads MNHEY; CDR2 reads SVGAGI. V dropped 8 bases and J dropped 5 bases, with 7 bases sitting between them. The CDR3 is 12 amino acids. Written as DNA, the CDR3 is TGTGCCAGCGGACGGCATAATTCACCCCTCCACTTT. Amino acid sequence: CASGRHNSPLHF.

In the case of this clonotype: Germline is not matched at one junction end, which may reflect a read error. This chain uses TRBV5-1 with TRBJ2-2; 7 positions match TRBD1. CDR1 is SGHRS, CDR2 YFSETQ, per germline. The CDR3 spans 15 residues. CDR3 nucleotides: TGCGCCAGCAGCTTGATGACAGGGTCTAACGGGGAGCGGTTTTTT. Its protein is CASSLMTGSNGERFF.

In its sample, this clonotype was seen many times. The V and J genes are TRBV7-9 and TRBJ1-2; D may be TRBD1 (5 bases). The V end lost 5 bases, the J end lost 4 bases, and 14 bases lay between the germline ends. Germline lookup yields CDR1 SEHNR and CDR2 FQNEAQ (reference sequence). This CDR3 contains 14 residues. The chain's CDR3 is CASSISGHSYGYTF. In DNA, the CDR3 is TGTGCCAGCAGCATCTCCGGACATTCCTATGGCTACACCTTC.

This clonotype has only a few counts. The chain combines TRBV5-1 with TRBJ1-1; no reliable D call. V gave up 1 base and J gave up 5 bases, with 6 bases separating them. This CDR3 comprises 12 residues. Germline-derived CDR1 and CDR2 are SGHRS and YFSETQ. CDR3 nucleotide sequence: TGCGCCAGCAGCTTGTCCCCAACTGAAGCTTTCTTT. This codes for CASSLSPTEAFF.

There are many counts of this clonotype. The chain has TRBV25-1 and TRBJ2-7, with TRBD1 matching 9 bases. Per germline, CDR1 MGHDK and CDR2 SYGVNS. V gave up 1 base and J gave up 6 bases; unmatched junction bases: 13. The CDR3 totals 17 residues. As DNA, the CDR3 is TGTGCCAGCAGTGAATCATATACGGACAGGGGAAAGGGCGAGCAGTACTTC. Its translation: CASSESYTDRGKGEQYF.

Regarding this clonotype: A read error is possible here, since a much larger clone lies one base away. This sequence joins TRBV10-3 and TRBJ1-1; a possible D gene is TRBD1 (5 bases). Germline lookup yields CDR1 ENHRY and CDR2 SYGVKD. This CDR3 is 11 amino acids long. CDR3 sequence reads: CAIGDSTEAFF. The CDR3 DNA reads as TGTGCCATCGGTGACAGCACTGAAGCTTTCTTT.

This clonotype occurred many times. The chain has TRBV20-1 and TRBJ2-1; 10 bases fit TRBD1. This CDR3 is built from 15 residues. The germline V gene encodes CDR1 DFQATT and CDR2 SNEGSKA (reference sequence). The junction had 2 bases not matched to a gene; V was cut back by 3 bases and J by 0 bases. Here the CDR3 reads CSASRQGASYNEQFF. The CDR3 DNA is TGCAGTGCTAGCCGACAGGGGGCCTCCTACAATGAGCAGTTCTTC.

This clonotype was seen many times. V and J are TRBV5-1 and TRBJ1-1; 7 bases line up with TRBD1. Trimming at V came to 6 bases and at J to 3 bases, leaving 2 bases not matched to a gene. The CDR3 is 12 residues long. The germline V gene encodes CDR1 SGHRS and CDR2 YFSETQ. The CDR3 DNA reads as TGCGCCAGCACCGACAGGGACACTGAAGCTTTCTTT. The encoded protein is CASTDRDTEAFF. The complete variable domain, with remaining parts taken from reference TRBV5-1 and TRBJ1-1, reads KAGVTQTPRYLIKTRGQQVTLSCSPISGHRSVSWYQQTPGQGLQFLFEYFSETQRNKGNFPGRFSGRQFSNSRSEMNVSTLELGDSALYLCASTDRDTEAFFGQGTRLTVV.

This clonotype has just a few counts. The junction shows a germline mismatch at one end, possibly a read error. The chain joins TRBV4-1 to TRBJ2-5; D may be TRBD2 (5 bases). Per the germline V gene, CDR1 is MGHRA and CDR2 is YSYEKL. The CDR3 runs 11 residues. The CDR3 DNA follows: TGCGCCGGCAGTCGAGGGGAGACCCAGTACTTC. Translation: CAGSRGETQYF.